This record concerns one T cell receptor beta chain sequence. No antigen is known for it. Sequence at one end of the junction differs from germline and may be a read error. Total RNA (roughly 540 ng) served as template for TCR beta cDNA synthesis primed by a constant-region primer. Investigators got TCR beta libraries out of three nested multiplex PCR rounds, done with slightly modified ARM-PCR. A C-beta reverse primer was combined with TRBV1-TRBV30 forward primers in the first two PCR rounds, and each round had 10 cycles. TCRdb analysed the multiplex PCR reads with MiXCR anew, one entry per CDR3 protein. The sample holds 300,000 to 350,000 distinct CDR3 sequences, roughly two thirds seen once. Unsorted whole blood supplied the blood RNA, and germline DNA was isolated too. These data belong to a study of tumor-infiltrating lymphocytes in primary liver carcinoma. Across the study: Patients were men and women aged 30 to 69 years. Sequenced samples came back with roughly 3.65 to 7.5 million productive TCRbeta reads, and the counts looked alike across tissue types.

The CDR3 contains 15 residues. Germline lookup yields CDR1 SEHNR and CDR2 FQNEAQ (reference sequence). Whole-study findings and limits: Tumor top-250-clone fraction significantly exceeded that of blood (p = 0.039). Each sample was bulk and unsorted; consequently, CD4+ and CD8+ repertoires were not compared.

Specimen: peripheral blood. The rearrangement links TRBV7-9 to TRBJ2-1; 8 bases are shared with TRBD2. The source is a man aged 35 to 55 with primary liver carcinoma and hepatitis B virus infection. CDR3 sequence reads: CVSSFTSGGVYEQFF. CDR3 bases: TGTGTCAGCAGCTTTACTAGCGGAGGCGTCTATGAGCAGTTCTTC.